This is a list of T cell receptor beta chains from one sample in a study of CD4 T cells in relation to SARS-CoV-2 and coronaviruses. Some clones are missing from TCRdb's copy, which holds only in-frame ones; the method was immunoSEQ multiplex PCR. This table has around 18,000 clones, 60% to 75% appearing once. These receptors' antigens are unknown. What was sequenced was CD4+ T cells from PBMCs, cultured in vitro. These receptors all stem from a human donor in good health. The CDR3 runs from the conserved cysteine through the conserved F or W. D genes are given only for firm matches. Part of the rows lack a size; the others show once, few, many or a class for expanded clones.

d_call j_call v_call clone_size cdr3_aa cdr3_nt
TRBD1 TRBJ1-5 TRBV3-1/TRBV3-2 few CASSQGFTTGSNQPQHF TGTGCCAGCAGCCAAGGCTTTACGACAGGGAGCAATCAGCCCCAGCATTTT
. TRBJ2-3 TRBV11-3 . CASSPTSADTQYF TGTGCCAGCAGCCCTACCAGTGCAGATACGCAGTATTTT
TRBD1 TRBJ2-1 TRBV5-3 . CARSLPGQGSSFSSYNEQFF TGTGCCAGAAGCCTGCCCGGACAGGGGTCCTCGTTCAGCTCCTACAATGAGCAGTTCTTC
. TRBJ2-7 TRBV10-1 . CASSDWGVGYEQYF TGCGCCAGCAGTGATTGGGGTGTCGGCTACGAGCAGTACTTC
. TRBJ2-1 TRBV30 . CAWDPENGDEQFF TGTGCCTGGGATCCTGAGAACGGGGATGAGCAGTTCTTC
. TRBJ2-3 TRBV2 . CASSPGFSTDTQYF TGTGCCAGCAGTCCGGGATTTAGCACAGATACGCAGTATTTT
. TRBJ1-2 TRBV5-8 . CASSLLQGLYLDTF TGTGCCAGCAGCTTGTTGCAGGGTTTATACTTGGACACCTTC
. TRBJ1-1 TRBV20-1 . CSANRAAFF TGCAGTGCTAACAGGGCAGCTTTCTTT
. TRBJ1-1 TRBV3-1/TRBV3-2 once CASSQSGGQGLTEAFF TGTGCCAGCAGCCAAAGTGGCGGCCAGGGGCTTACTGAAGCTTTCTTT
TRBD1 TRBJ1-2 TRBV3-1/TRBV3-2 . CASSAARQGENYGYTF TGTGCCAGCAGCGCCGCCCGACAGGGGGAGAACTATGGCTACACCTTC
. TRBJ1-2 TRBV4-1 . CASSQDRPSGVGYTF TGCGCCAGCAGCCAAGATCGGCCATCGGGGGTGGGCTACACCTTC
TRBD1 TRBJ1-5 TRBV5-8 . CASSRDRGDQPQHF TGTGCCAGCAGCCGGGACAGGGGGGATCAGCCCCAGCATTTT
TRBD2 TRBJ2-4 TRBV12-5 . CASGRTSGFNLTSSKNIQYF TGTGCTAGTGGTCGAACTAGCGGTTTTAACCTCACCTCGTCCAAAAACATTCAGTACTTC
. TRBJ2-7 TRBV30 few CAWKQSVEQYF TGTGCCTGGAAACAGAGCGTCGAGCAGTACTTC
. TRBJ2-7 TRBV3-1/TRBV3-2 . CASSQPGTHFEQYF TGTGCCAGCAGCCAGCCAGGGACCCACTTCGAGCAGTACTTC
TRBD1 TRBJ1-2 TRBV10-2 . CASSAGQGARYGYTF TGCGCCAGCAGTGCGGGACAGGGGGCACGGTATGGCTACACCTTC
. TRBJ2-2 TRBV7-9 . CASSPLGPTGELFF TGTGCCAGCAGCCCGCTCGGGCCCACCGGGGAGCTGTTTTTT
TRBD1 TRBJ2-1 TRBV24-1 . CATSDSRTGDNEQFF TGTGCCACCAGTGATTCTAGGACAGGGGATAATGAGCAGTTCTTC
TRBD2 TRBJ2-2 TRBV29-1 . CSGGRDVPGELFF TGCAGCGGCGGGAGAGATGTTCCCGGGGAGCTGTTTTTT
TRBD2 TRBJ2-3 TRBV5-4 . CASRGGGRGTDTQYF TGTGCCAGCAGGGGAGGCGGGAGGGGCACAGATACGCAGTATTTT
. TRBJ2-1 TRBV11-2 . CASSLGQNNEQFF TGTGCCAGCAGCTTAGGACAGAACAATGAGCAGTTCTTC
. TRBJ1-2 TRBV9 . CASNEGHPANYGYTF TGTGCCAGCAACGAGGGACACCCTGCTAACTATGGCTACACCTTC
. TRBJ2-2 TRBV19 . CASRGTANTGELFF TGTGCCAGTAGGGGGACGGCGAACACCGGGGAGCTGTTTTTT
TRBD2 TRBJ2-1 TRBV19 . CASSTGLADNEQFF TGTGCCAGTAGTACGGGACTAGCAGACAATGAGCAGTTCTTC
. TRBJ2-5 TRBV30 . CAWEGGLAGETQYF TGTGCCTGGGAGGGTGGGCTAGCTGGCGAGACCCAGTACTTC
. TRBJ2-3 TRBV11-3 . CASSIGGTDTQYF TGTGCCAGCAGCATAGGGGGCACAGATACGCAGTATTTT
. TRBJ2-7 TRBV11-3 . CASSRPGTAREQYF TGTGCCAGCAGCCGTCCCGGGACGGCAAGAGAGCAGTACTTC
. TRBJ2-3 TRBV3-1/TRBV3-2 few CASSQGTGWRNTQYF TGTGCCAGCAGCCAGGGGACCGGCTGGAGAAATACGCAGTATTTT
TRBD2 TRBJ2-1 TRBV27 once CASSLVRGPRLANNEQFF TGTGCCAGCAGTTTGGTGAGGGGCCCGAGACTAGCAAACAATGAGCAGTTCTTC
. TRBJ2-6 TRBV19 few CASTVLAGANVLTF TGTGCCAGCACGGTCTTGGCTGGGGCCAACGTCCTGACTTTC
. TRBJ1-2 TRBV5-4 few CASSLDGYGYTF TGTGCCAGCAGCTTGGACGGCTATGGCTACACCTTC
TRBD1 TRBJ2-7 TRBV18 . CASSTGTGRLYEQYF TGTGCCAGCTCAACCGGGACAGGACGCCTCTACGAGCAGTACTTC